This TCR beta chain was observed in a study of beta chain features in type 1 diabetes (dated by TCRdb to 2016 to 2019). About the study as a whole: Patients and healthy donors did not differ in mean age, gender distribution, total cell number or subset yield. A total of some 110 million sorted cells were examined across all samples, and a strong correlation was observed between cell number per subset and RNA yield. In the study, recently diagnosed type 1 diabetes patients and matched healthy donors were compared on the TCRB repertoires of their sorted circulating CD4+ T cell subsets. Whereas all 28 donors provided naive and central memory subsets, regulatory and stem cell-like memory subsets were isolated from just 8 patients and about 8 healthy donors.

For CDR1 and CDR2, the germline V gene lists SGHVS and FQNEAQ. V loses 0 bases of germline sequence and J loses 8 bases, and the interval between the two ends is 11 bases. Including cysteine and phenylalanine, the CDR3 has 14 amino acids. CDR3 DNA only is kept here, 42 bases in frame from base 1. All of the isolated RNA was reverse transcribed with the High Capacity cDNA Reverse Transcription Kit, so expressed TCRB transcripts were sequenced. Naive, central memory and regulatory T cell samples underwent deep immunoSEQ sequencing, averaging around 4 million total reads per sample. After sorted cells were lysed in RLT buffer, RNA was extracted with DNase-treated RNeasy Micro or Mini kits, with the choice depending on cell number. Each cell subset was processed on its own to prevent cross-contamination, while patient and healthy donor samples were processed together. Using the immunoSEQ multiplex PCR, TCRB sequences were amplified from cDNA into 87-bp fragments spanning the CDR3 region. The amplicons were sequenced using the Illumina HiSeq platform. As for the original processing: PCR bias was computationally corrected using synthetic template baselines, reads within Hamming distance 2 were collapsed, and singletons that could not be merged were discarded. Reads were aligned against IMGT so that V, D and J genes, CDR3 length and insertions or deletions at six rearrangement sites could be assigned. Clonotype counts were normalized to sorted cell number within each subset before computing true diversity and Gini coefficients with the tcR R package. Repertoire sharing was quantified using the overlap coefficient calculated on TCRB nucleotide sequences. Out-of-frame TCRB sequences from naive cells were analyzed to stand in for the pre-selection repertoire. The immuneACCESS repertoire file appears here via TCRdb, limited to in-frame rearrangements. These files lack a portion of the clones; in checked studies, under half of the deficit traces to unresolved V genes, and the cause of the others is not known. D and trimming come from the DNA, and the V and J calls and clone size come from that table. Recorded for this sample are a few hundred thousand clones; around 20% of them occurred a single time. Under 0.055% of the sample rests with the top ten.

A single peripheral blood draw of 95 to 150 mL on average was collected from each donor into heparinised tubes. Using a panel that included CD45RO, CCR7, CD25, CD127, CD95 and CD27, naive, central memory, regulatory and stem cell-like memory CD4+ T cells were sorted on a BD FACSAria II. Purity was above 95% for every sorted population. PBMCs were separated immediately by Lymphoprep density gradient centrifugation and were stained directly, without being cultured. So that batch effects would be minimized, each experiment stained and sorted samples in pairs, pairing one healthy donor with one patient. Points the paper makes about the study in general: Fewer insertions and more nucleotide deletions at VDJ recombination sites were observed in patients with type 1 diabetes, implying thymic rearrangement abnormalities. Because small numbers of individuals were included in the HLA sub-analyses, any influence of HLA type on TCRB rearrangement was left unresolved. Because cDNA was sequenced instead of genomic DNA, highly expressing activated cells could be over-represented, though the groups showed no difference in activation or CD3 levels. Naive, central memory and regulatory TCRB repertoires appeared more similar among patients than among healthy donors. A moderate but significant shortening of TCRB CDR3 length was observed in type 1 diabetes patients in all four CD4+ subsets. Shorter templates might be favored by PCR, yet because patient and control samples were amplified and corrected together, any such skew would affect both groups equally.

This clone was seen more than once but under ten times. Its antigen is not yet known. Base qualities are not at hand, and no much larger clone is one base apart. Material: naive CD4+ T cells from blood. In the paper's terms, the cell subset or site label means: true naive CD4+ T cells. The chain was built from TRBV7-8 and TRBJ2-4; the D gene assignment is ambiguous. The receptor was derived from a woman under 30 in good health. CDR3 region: CASSLAPRVDIQYF. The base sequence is TGTGCCAGCAGCTTAGCGCCCCGGGTTGACATTCAGTACTTC.